The 11 T cell receptor beta chains in this list originate from one sample, sequenced in a study of shared clonotypes between healthy human individuals. Assay: immunoSEQ multiplex PCR; the TCRdb copy retains only in-frame clones and omits some. Counted here are roughly 2 million clones, 85% to 95% occurring once; the ten biggest clones make up about 0.13%. The sequencing sample was made of naive CD4+ T cells sorted from blood. Regarding subset: CD45RA+ positively selected. Receptor source: a man younger than 30 in good health.

This clone was found once. The sample carries other DNA sequences with the same CDR3. This sequence joins TRBV6-5 and TRBJ1-1; 7 nucleotides align to TRBD1. The trim removed 5 bases at V and 5 bases at J, leaving 5 bases unmatched. The CDR3 is 13 residues long. Germline CDR1 is MNHEY and CDR2 is SVGAGI. The CDR3 spells CASSQGVGTEAFF. CDR3 sequence (DNA): TGTGCCAGCAGTCAGGGGGTTGGGACTGAAGCTTTCTTT.

The chain is built from TRBV18 and TRBJ2-1; 12 nucleotides line up with TRBD1. CDR1 and CDR2 (germline): KGHSH, LQKENI. This CDR3 comprises 16 residues. V dropped 1 base and J dropped 5; count of bases not matched to a gene: 3. The CDR3 loop reads CASSPLGQGAHNEQFF. CDR3 bases: TGTGCCAGCTCACCACTGGGACAGGGGGCCCACAATGAGCAGTTCTTC.

This chain connects TRBV13 to TRBJ2-1; 10 positions match TRBD1. CDR3 length: 15 amino acids. With 4 bases clipped from V and 3 bases from J, the junction kept 3 bases outside the gene matches. Germline assignment: CDR1 PRHDT and CDR2 FYEKMQ (reference sequence). The CDR3 nucleotides read TGTGCCAGCAGCTCCCGGGACAGGGGCTACAATGAGCAGTTCTTC. It codes for CASSSRDRGYNEQFF.

About this clone: The same CDR3 can be traced to other DNA sequences in this sample. The rearrangement links TRBV30 to TRBJ2-2; no clear D gene. Germline lookup yields CDR1 GTSNPN and CDR2 SVGIG (reference sequence). CDR3 length equals 11 residues. The V end lost 0 bases, the J end lost 8 bases, and 4 bases lay between the germline ends. Here the CDR3 DNA reads TGTGCCTGGAGTGTCGGAGGGGAGCTGTTTTTT. This gives the protein CAWSVGGELFF.

J is TRBJ2-1 and V is TRBV4-1; the D is unclear. Germline loops: CDR1 MGHRA, CDR2 YSYEKL. The V end was cut by 5 bases, the J end by 3 bases, with 20 bases between. The CDR3 contains 17 residues. The CDR3, as DNA: TGCGCCAGCAGCGAACGGGTTTGGGCTAGTAACTACAATGAGCAGTTCTTC. As protein: CASSERVWASNYNEQFF.

The V gene is TRBV27, the J gene TRBJ2-7; no definite D call. Germline V gene lookup returns CDR1 MNHEY and CDR2 SMNVEV (reference sequence). This CDR3 region has 15 residues. Trimming removed 2 bases at V and 3 bases at J, with 14 bases between. CDR3 DNA sequence: TGTGCCAGCAGTTTAGTTGTCAGTGAAATCTACGAGCAGTACTTC. This codes for CASSLVVSEIYEQYF.

J is TRBJ2-3 and V is TRBV28; possible D gene TRBD2, 5 bases. V shed 2 bases and J shed 8 bases, with 14 bases lying between them. Germline V gene data show CDR1 as MDHEN and CDR2 as SYDVKM. The length of the CDR3 is 14 residues. DNA of the CDR3: TGTGCCAGCAGTTTAGCATCCTCGGGGATTACGCAGTATTTT. It specifies CASSLASSGITQYF.

The chain is built from TRBV9 and TRBJ2-1; perhaps TRBD2 as D (6 bases). From germline, CDR1 is SGDLS and CDR2 YYNGEE. The germline V and J ends were trimmed by 3 bases and 0 bases, with 13 bases remaining between them. The CDR3 is 16 amino acids. DNA for the CDR3: TGTGCCAGCAGCGGAGCGGGTCCGAGCTCCTACAATGAGCAGTTCTTC. Its protein is CASSGAGPSSYNEQFF.

As DNA, the CDR3 is TGTGCCAGCTCACCGAAGCGGTCCGGGGAGACCCAGTACTTC. Protein sequence: CASSPKRSGETQYF. This chain connects TRBV18 to TRBJ2-5, with D possibly matching TRBD2 (5 bases). There are 14 residues in the CDR3. The V end was cut by 3 bases, the J end by 5 bases, with 13 bases between. Germline V gene sequence: CDR1 KGHSH, CDR2 LQKENI.

The chain employs TRBV5-1 and TRBJ2-2, with 7 bases identical to TRBD2. Germline CDR1 SGHRS, CDR2 YFSETQ. V was clipped by 5 bases and J by 4 bases; unmatched bases: 8. This CDR3 contains 15 residues. The CDR3 loop reads CASRLGAGTTGELFF. The CDR3 DNA is TGCGCCAGCAGGCTGGGAGCGGGGACCACCGGGGAGCTGTTTTTT.

The gene calls are TRBV25-1 and TRBJ1-4, with D unresolved. The ends were cut back, 5 bases at V and 6 bases at J, with 4 bases in the middle. This CDR3 is built from 11 residues. Germline CDR1 is MGHDK and CDR2 is SYGVNS. In DNA form, the CDR3 reads TGTGCCAGCAGTACCCATGAAAAACTGTTTTTT. It translates to CASSTHEKLFF.